This T cell receptor (beta chain) was sequenced for a study of T cells in Graves' hyperthyroidism and ophthalmopathy. Any symptoms of ophthalmopathy came after the first hyperthyroidism diagnosis, from which the blood sample dates. This clonotype was counted ten times or more. This CDR3 is built from 15 residues. Germline V gene lookup returns CDR1 SGHAT and CDR2 FQNNGV. After removal of 5 bases from V and 6 bases from J, the junction contained 10 bases not matched to a gene. The investigators amplified TCR beta CDR3 regions from RNA transcripts. The HTBI primer set drove a first-round RT-PCR of the TCR CDR3. TCRdb ran MiXCR on the multiplex PCR reads and lists one entry per CDR3 protein. This table has roughly 380,000 distinct CDR3 sequences, about 13% appearing once.

This clonotype was obtained from a man in his thirties or forties with Graves' hyperthyroidism that later progressed to Graves' ophthalmopathy. The sequencing sample was made of blood. This rearrangement joins TRBV11-2 to TRBJ2-7; 10 bases line up with TRBD2. The CDR3 bases are TGTGCCAGCAGCCACTTAGCGGGGGGACTACGCGAGCAGTACTTC. It encodes CASSHLAGGLREQYF.